The source of this T cell receptor beta chain is a study of T-cell memory formation after mild COVID-19 (dated by TCRdb to the early 2020s). Regarding the research as a whole: Most TCR sequence clusters were specific to one of the two donors. T-cell clones expanding and contracting after mild COVID-19 in a couple of donors were tracked by longitudinal TCRalpha and TCRbeta repertoire sequencing. The cohort comprised two young, previously healthy adult volunteers, one female and one male. What the study reported, not specific to this receptor: Contracting CD4+ clones were found mainly in CM and EM memory subsets, while CD8+ clones were enriched in EMRA. Whether the second-wave clones peaking on day 37 were SARS-CoV-2 specific was not confirmed. The detection of some responding clones in pre-infection memory suggests that pre-existing cross-reactive memory T cells joined the SARS-CoV-2 response. From day 15 to 85, contracting clones showed balanced CD4/CD8 phenotypes, whereas a second wave of clones that expanded from day 15 to 37 leaned towards CD4+. The study included only a couple of mild cases, and larger cohorts that include severe cases with pre-infection samples were judged to be necessary.

PBMCs were isolated by Ficoll-Paque density gradient centrifugation. The instrument given in TCRdb is Illumina NovaSeq 6000. TCRalpha and TCRbeta cDNA libraries were built by 5'RACE with constant-segment primers, adding sample barcodes and unique molecular identifiers. Trizol reagent was used to extract RNA from every sample. Amplification of the libraries took two PCR steps, and the second step added a second sample barcode plus Illumina TruSeq adapters. Sequencing of the libraries was done on an Illumina NovaSeq, producing 2 x 150 bp paired-end reads. The paper's processing steps were these. Reads were demultiplexed and collapsed into UMI-guided consensus sequences with migec v1.2.7. With mixcr v2.1.11, UMI consensuses were aligned to TRA and TRB V and J templates and assembled into clonotypes. Expanded or contracted clonotypes were those called significant by both edgeR and NoisET, with noise models trained on biological replicates. For edgeR calls, the cutoffs were a false discovery rate-adjusted p below 0.01 and a log2 fold-change threshold of 1. PCA with hierarchical clustering of max-normalized trajectories of the 1000 most abundant clonotypes was used as exploratory dynamics analysis. The CD4 or CD8 phenotype of responding clones was assigned using the separately sequenced CD4+ and CD8+ repertoires. TCRdb trimmed the raw reads at Q25, called clones with MiXCR and kept productive beta chains. Each record represents a unique CDR3 protein, reported with the most common genes and DNA among its rows. For this entry, the V and J calls and clone size follow TCRdb and not the study's own pipeline. The sample table shows approximately 350,000 distinct CDR3 sequences, and around 28% are seen once. Roughly 13% of the sample is held by the ten biggest clonotypes.

A word on this clonotype: The antigen it binds to is not known. Base qualities are not provided; no much larger clone lies one nucleotide away.

The sequence came from an adult woman who had mild COVID-19 (a few samples of this study predate the infection). The sample titles of this study are shuffled in the database, so cell type and time point are left out; the donor was told from shared clones. Sample: PBMCs or a T cell subset sorted from them (not recorded which).

The DNA reads as follows: TGTGCCAGCAGCCGAGTGACTAGTTGGGGCAATCGCGCCTACAATGAGCAGTTCTTC. The resulting protein is CASSRVTSWGNRAYNEQFF. This chain joins TRBV7-2 to TRBJ2-1; TRBD2 is perhaps the D gene, given 6 matching bases. Taken from cysteine to phenylalanine, the CDR3 has 19 residues. Only the CDR3 part of the read is kept: 57 bases, read in frame from the first base. The germline V gene yields SGHTA for CDR1 and FQGNSA for CDR2. Cut back by 5 bases and 2 bases, the V and J ends lie 25 bases apart.